The clone carrying this T cell receptor beta chain is labeled as medium-sized. This sample stems from a study of T cell responses to AZD1222 COVID-19 vaccine. Some clones are missing from TCRdb's copy, which holds only in-frame ones; the method was immunoSEQ multiplex PCR. The data contain approximately 150,000 clones, 88% of them singletons. This CDR3 is 18 amino acids long. The receptor's source is an adult in good health. Sequencing was performed on peripheral blood, taken on day 0 of AZD1222 vaccination. The rearrangement links TRBV21-1 to TRBJ1-6; the table's D call of TRBD1 was not tested on the DNA. TRBV21-1 is annotated as a pseudogene. This chain's CDR3 is CARSGQDIHLLYNSPLHF. The CDR3 nucleotides are TGTGCCAGAAGCGGACAGGACATCCACTTACTTTATAATTCACCCCTCCACTTT.